The 25 T cell receptor beta chains below were found in one sample sequenced in a study of naive and memory T cell subsets. The library had UMIs added by 3' ligation of an oligonucleotide to TCR cDNA. Four PCR rounds used nested alpha and beta constant region primers plus the SP2 primer. TCRdb ran MiXCR on the 5' RACE reads and lists one entry per CDR3 protein. The sample holds more than 60,000 distinct CDR3 sequences, 8% seen once. The receptors originated from a female donor in good health.

The table lists this clonotype with a few counts. The V gene is TRBV29-1, the J gene TRBJ2-3; perhaps D is TRBD1 or TRBD2 (5 bases each). The CDR3 is made up of 13 amino acids. Germline-derived CDR1 and CDR2 are SQVTM and ANQGSEA. V was cut by 6 bases and J by 1 base, with 11 bases left in between. The CDR3 loop reads CSVRGVGTDTQYF. The CDR3 nucleotides are TGCAGCGTCCGGGGCGTGGGCACAGATACGCAGTATTTT.

Only a few counts were recorded for this clonotype. V is TRBV7-3 and J is TRBJ2-2; perhaps D is TRBD1 or TRBD2 (6 bases each). The germline V gene encodes CDR1 SGHTA and CDR2 FQGTGA. Trimming pared 2 bases from V and 0 bases from J, leaving 22 bases between. This CDR3 region has 20 residues. The CDR3 protein is CASSLRGTTRIKTNTGELFF. Written as DNA, the CDR3 is TGTGCCAGCAGCTTACGCGGGACAACTAGAATAAAAACGAACACCGGGGAGCTGTTTTTT.

This clonotype was seen many times. V is TRBV12-5 and J is TRBJ1-1; 7 bases are a match to TRBD1. The V and J ends lost 5 bases and 3 bases, in that order; junction bases with no gene match: 9. Germline V CDR1 and CDR2: LGHNT, FRNRAP. This CDR3 contains 15 residues. As DNA, the CDR3 is TGTGCTAGTGGTCCCGCAGGGGGTCTTCACACTGAAGCTTTCTTT. It specifies CASGPAGGLHTEAFF.

This clonotype was seen only a few times. V gene TRBV11-2 combines with J gene TRBJ2-7; possible D gene TRBD1, 5 bases. From germline, CDR1 is SGHAT and CDR2 FQNNGV. V was clipped by 5 bases and J by 2 bases, with 19 bases between them. The CDR3 is 16 amino acids. CDR3 sequence (DNA): TGTGCCAGCAGCCCCCGGATGGCCCAGGGTCCCTACGAGCAGTACTTC. This sequence encodes CASSPRMAQGPYEQYF. The variable domain in full, completed from reference TRBV11-2 and TRBJ2-7, reads EAGVAQSPRYKIIEKRQSVAFWCNPISGHATLYWYQQILGQGPKLLIQFQNNGVVDDSQLPKDRFSAERLKGVDSTLKIQPAKLEDSAVYLCASSPRMAQGPYEQYFGPGTRLTVT.

This clonotype was counted only a few times. The chain uses TRBV4-1 and TRBJ1-1, with a tentative D call TRBD1 (6 bases). Deletions cut 1 base from V and 10 bases from J, with 22 bases between. The CDR3 spans 16 residues. Germline-derived CDR1 and CDR2 are MGHRA and YSYEKL. CDR3 DNA sequence: TGCGCCAGCAGCCAAGCTCTCCGGGACACCTCGATGGGAGCTTTCTTT. Protein sequence: CASSQALRDTSMGAFF.

This rearrangement joins TRBV12-5 to TRBJ1-1; D remains unclear. The V gene lost 2 bases and the J gene lost 2 bases, with 0 bases spanning the gap. CDR3 length: 11 amino acids. Germline V gene sequence: CDR1 LGHNT, CDR2 FRNRAP. The CDR3 region is CASGLNTEAFF. The CDR3 bases are TGTGCTAGTGGTTTGAACACTGAAGCTTTCTTT.

This clonotype turned up a few times. The rearrangement links TRBV6-1 to TRBJ2-1; 7 bases match TRBD2. The CDR3 consists of 19 residues. Germline lookup yields CDR1 MNHNS and CDR2 SASEGT. The J segment lost 7 bases and the V segment lost 7 bases, leaving 25 bases of the junction unmatched. The CDR3 is CASIFTVAPTRESVNEQFF. The CDR3 nucleotides read TGTGCCAGCATCTTTACGGTGGCCCCGACGCGGGAGAGTGTTAATGAGCAGTTCTTC.

This clonotype appeared many times. This CDR3 reads CASSLGTVSNQPQHF. CDR3 DNA sequence: TGTGCCAGCAGCTTAGGGACGGTTAGCAATCAGCCCCAGCATTTT. The rearrangement links TRBV7-9 to TRBJ1-5; D gene uncertain. This CDR3 is built from 15 residues. Trimming removed 1 base at V and 0 bases at J, with 7 bases between. Germline CDR1 and CDR2: SEHNR and FQNEAQ (reference sequence).

The rearrangement joins TRBV9 to TRBJ2-1; D is uncertain. Germline V gene sequence: CDR1 SGDLS, CDR2 YYNGEE. V was pared by 0 bases and J by 0 bases, with 7 bases between. The length of the CDR3 is 15 residues. CDR3 bases: TGTGCCAGCAGCGTAGACCCGAGCTCCTACAATGAGCAGTTCTTC. It yields the protein CASSVDPSSYNEQFF.

This rearrangement joins TRBV6-4 to TRBJ2-3; either TRBD1 or TRBD2 may supply D (5 bases each). Per germline, CDR1 MRHNA and CDR2 SNTAGT. This CDR3 is 14 amino acids long. V shed 3 bases and J shed 4 bases, with 11 bases lying between them. DNA for the CDR3: TGTGCCAGCAGTGAGCTAGTGGGGGCAGATACGCAGTATTTT. Residues: CASSELVGADTQYF.

This CDR3 is CASGLYGEQFF. The CDR3 nucleotides read TGTGCCAGTGGACTCTATGGTGAGCAGTTCTTC. The V call is TRBV19, the J call TRBJ2-1; tentatively, D is TRBD2 (5 bases). This CDR3 spans 11 amino acids. The germline V and J ends were trimmed by 8 bases and 9 bases, with 11 bases remaining between them. The germline CDR1 and CDR2 sequences are LNHDA and SQIVND (reference sequence).

There are a few counts of this clonotype. CDR3 region: CASSPRDTRGNEQFF. For the CDR3, the DNA is TGTGCCAGCAGTCCCCGGGACACCCGCGGGAATGAGCAGTTCTTC. V is TRBV12-3 or TRBV12-4 and J is TRBJ2-1; a weak D match, TRBD1 (6 bases). The CDR3 length is 15 residues. Trimming took off 5 bases at V and 7 bases at J, with 18 bases between the two ends.

The sample holds many counts of this clonotype. This chain uses TRBV7-6 with TRBJ1-2; D remains ambiguous. CDR1 is SGHVS and CDR2 is FNYEAQ in the germline V gene. The CDR3 is 12 amino acids. Trimming removed 2 bases at V and 8 bases at J, with 9 bases between. CDR3 in amino acids: CASSLRDGGYTF. The CDR3 nucleotides read TGTGCCAGCAGCTTACGAGACGGAGGCTACACCTTC.

In its sample, this clonotype is medium-sized (0.01 to 0.1%). The genes are TRBV28 and TRBJ2-3; D may be TRBD1 (5 bases). V gave up 8 bases and J gave up 1 base, with 10 bases separating them. Germline values: CDR1 MDHEN, CDR2 SYDVKM. This CDR3 region has 13 residues. The CDR3 protein is CASRWGGTDTQYF. CDR3 in DNA: TGTGCCAGCCGGTGGGGCGGCACAGATACGCAGTATTTT.

The chain carries TRBV2 and TRBJ2-1; 8 nucleotides line up with TRBD2. The CDR3 runs to 14 residues. Per the germline V gene, CDR1 is SNHLY and CDR2 is FYNNEI. V gave up 7 bases and J gave up 1 base; unmatched junction bases: 3. DNA for the CDR3: TGTGCCAGCATCGGCGGGGGGTCCTACAATGAGCAGTTCTTC. This gives the protein CASIGGGSYNEQFF.

This clonotype was seen ten or more times. V usage is TRBV11-3 and J usage is TRBJ1-2, with a possible D match to TRBD1 (6 bases). The V end lost 0 bases, the J end lost 3 bases, and 14 bases lay between the germline ends. This CDR3 contains 16 residues. The germline V gene has CDR1 SGHNT and CDR2 YENEEA. CDR3 in amino acids: CASSLDATGSDYGYTF. The CDR3 DNA follows: TGTGCCAGCAGCTTAGACGCCACAGGGTCGGACTATGGCTACACCTTC.

This clonotype has only a few counts. The rearrangement links TRBV5-4 to TRBJ2-5, with 10 positions matching TRBD1. The CDR3 has 14 amino acids. The ends lost 4 bases at V and 5 bases at J; junction bases unmatched: 5. Germline CDR1 and CDR2: SGHNT and YYREEE (reference sequence). The CDR3 is CASSPGTGVETQYF. CDR3 coding DNA: TGTGCCAGCAGCCCCGGGACAGGGGTGGAGACCCAGTACTTC. Together with reference TRBV5-4 and TRBJ2-5, the CDR3 gives the full variable domain: ETGVTQSPTHLIKTRGQQVTLRCSSQSGHNTVSWYQQALGQGPQFIFQYYREEENGRGNFPPRFSGLQFPNYSSELNVNALELDDSALYLCASSPGTGVETQYFGPGTRLLVL.

This clonotype was picked up a small number of times. The V gene is TRBV29-1, the J gene TRBJ1-1; D is possibly TRBD1 (6 bases). CDR1 SQVTM and CDR2 ANQGSEA come from the germline V gene. This CDR3 contains 14 residues. Trimming left V 4 bases short and J 4 bases short, with 16 bases between. DNA for the CDR3: TGCAGCGTTGGGCGACAGGTCCCGGGCACTGAAGCTTTCTTT. It translates to CSVGRQVPGTEAFF.

This chain uses TRBV7-9 with TRBJ2-1; 9 nucleotides align to TRBD1. After removal of 3 bases from V and 8 bases from J, the junction contained 11 bases not matched to a gene. Germline V gene lookup returns CDR1 SEHNR and CDR2 FQNEAQ (reference sequence). There are 16 residues in the CDR3. Here the CDR3 DNA reads TGTGCCAGCAGCTTCCCCGAGACAGGGGGTGTGGATGAGCAGTTCTTC. It translates to CASSFPETGGVDEQFF.

The chain has TRBV11-2 and TRBJ1-5; D ambiguous. Germline assignment: CDR1 SGHAT and CDR2 FQNNGV. This CDR3 is built from 15 residues. Deletions cut 0 bases from V and 0 bases from J, with 6 bases between. The CDR3: CASSLEAVSNQPQHF. CDR3 sequence (DNA): TGTGCCAGCAGCTTAGAGGCAGTTAGCAATCAGCCCCAGCATTTT.

The chain links TRBV5-1 to TRBJ2-3, with 8 positions matching TRBD1. Per the germline V gene, CDR1 is SGHRS and CDR2 is YFSETQ. Trimming took 9 bases from V and 2 from J; bases not matched to a gene: 5. The CDR3 totals 13 residues. The CDR3 sequence is CATMTGDTDTQYF. In DNA form, the CDR3 reads TGCGCCACCATGACAGGGGACACAGATACGCAGTATTTT.

The table lists this clonotype with a count of one. The rearrangement uses TRBV7-3 and TRBJ2-2; unclear D gene. The CDR3 is made up of 15 amino acids. Trimming pared 3 bases from V and 2 bases from J, leaving 10 bases between. The germline gives CDR1 SGHTA, CDR2 FQGTGA. The CDR3 spells CASSLERINTGELFF. The CDR3 coding sequence is TGTGCCAGCAGCTTGGAACGAATAAACACCGGGGAGCTGTTTTTT. The complete variable domain, with remaining parts taken from reference TRBV7-3 and TRBJ2-2, reads GAGVSQTPSNKVTEKGKYVELRCDPISGHTALYWYRQSLGQGPEFLIYFQGTGAADDSGLPNDRFFAVRPEGSVSTLKIQRTERGDSAVYLCASSLERINTGELFFGEGSRLTVL.

This clonotype was detected ten times or more. The chain has TRBV5-4 and TRBJ1-4, with 12 positions matching TRBD1. Trimming removed 4 bases from V and 12 bases from J; junction bases left unmatched: 7. The CDR3 has 14 residues. The germline V gene has CDR1 SGHNT and CDR2 YYREEE (reference sequence). Here the CDR3 DNA reads TGTGCCAGCAGCGGGACAGGGGGCGCTTCGGAACTGTTTTTT. Translating gives CASSGTGGASELFF.

The table lists this clonotype with many counts. The chain uses TRBV20-1 and TRBJ1-2, with D unresolved. Trimming stripped 0 bases from V and 1 base from J, with 12 bases between. From germline, CDR1 is DFQATT and CDR2 SNEGSKA (reference sequence). The CDR3 is made up of 15 amino acids. The CDR3 reads CSARDRSAHNYGYTF. The CDR3 DNA reads TGCAGTGCTAGAGATCGTTCAGCTCATAACTATGGCTACACCTTC.

The chain joins TRBV2 to TRBJ1-1; perhaps TRBD1 as D (5 bases). CDR3 length: 15 amino acids. Per germline, CDR1 SNHLY and CDR2 FYNNEI. V gave up 3 bases and J gave up 5 bases, with 16 bases separating them. CDR3 protein: CASSEAPQGQTEAFF. The DNA of the CDR3 is TGTGCCAGCAGTGAGGCACCCCAGGGTCAGACTGAAGCTTTCTTT.